What follows are 21 T cell receptor beta chains derived from one specimen sequenced in a study of cytomegalovirus exposure and HLA in healthy donors. The PCR contained 60 Vbeta and 13 Jbeta primers. Method: immunoSEQ multiplex PCR; TCRdb's copy keeps in-frame clones and lacks some. Among about 140,000 clones, roughly 66% were seen once, and the ten largest hold 6.5%. The sequenced sample was PBMCs. The receptors here all came from a woman in her fifties or sixties in good health and CMV-seronegative.

The chain is built from TRBV5-1 and TRBJ1-2, with 8 bases lining up with TRBD1. From germline, CDR1 is SGHRS and CDR2 YFSETQ. The CDR3 loop spans 16 amino acids. V shed 0 bases, J shed 4 bases, and the junction held 8 bases outside the gene matches. The CDR3 DNA reads as TGCGCCAGCAGCTTGGGTGCAGGGGGCGCAAGCTATGGCTACACCTTC. Protein product: CASSLGAGGASYGYTF.

The rearrangement uses TRBV9 and TRBJ1-4, with no clear D. Germline V lookup: CDR1 SGDLS, CDR2 YYNGEE. V lost 7 bases to trimming and J lost 0 bases, with 16 bases between them. The CDR3 totals 16 residues. The chain's CDR3 is CASSLGQTSTNEKLFF. As DNA, the CDR3 is TGTGCCAGCTCCCTTGGGCAGACCTCAACTAATGAAAAACTGTTTTTT.

This chain links TRBV19 with TRBJ1-2; TRBD1 might be the D (5 bases). The CDR3 sequence is 16 residues long. Trimming took off 1 base at V and 6 bases at J, with 18 bases between the two ends. Germline V CDR1 and CDR2: LNHDA, SQIVND (reference sequence). The DNA of the CDR3 is TGTGCCAGTAGTATAGTTGGAGGGACGATCGGGGATGGCTACACCTTC. It specifies CASSIVGGTIGDGYTF.

Here the CDR3 reads CASSSGLAGNNEQFF. In DNA form, the CDR3 reads TGTGCCAGCAGCTCGGGACTAGCGGGTAACAATGAGCAGTTCTTC. This chain links TRBV7-2 with TRBJ2-1; TRBD2 matches 12 bases. Germline V gene sequence: CDR1 SGHTA, CDR2 FQGNSA. The CDR3 is 15 amino acids. The V and J ends lost 4 bases and 5 bases, in that order; junction bases with no gene match: 3.

The rearrangement joins TRBV7-8 to TRBJ1-1, with unresolved D. The CDR3 extends over 15 amino acids. Germline loops: CDR1 SGHVS, CDR2 FQNEAQ. The V end lost 0 bases, the J end lost 6 bases, and 14 bases lay between the germline ends. The CDR3: CASSLAAGPGAEAFF. The CDR3 nucleotides read TGTGCCAGCAGCTTAGCCGCAGGCCCTGGCGCTGAAGCTTTCTTT.

The chain uses TRBV7-8 and TRBJ2-7, with 7 positions matching TRBD2. Germline V lookup: CDR1 SGHVS, CDR2 FQNEAQ. V shed 0 bases and J 5 bases; nucleotides not matched to a gene: 4. The CDR3 has 14 residues. The CDR3 loop is CASSLAGGPNEQYF. In DNA form, the CDR3 reads TGTGCCAGCAGCTTAGCGGGAGGGCCTAACGAGCAGTACTTC.

This clone was detected a few times. This chain links TRBV27 with TRBJ2-7, with D maybe TRBD1 (6 bases). Germline V lookup: CDR1 MNHEY, CDR2 SMNVEV (reference sequence). V was clipped by 3 bases and J by 2 bases, with 14 bases between them. The CDR3 length is 15 residues. The CDR3 reads CASSFYPQGPYEQYF. CDR3 DNA sequence: TGTGCCAGCAGTTTTTACCCACAGGGTCCCTACGAGCAGTACTTC.

This clone was observed a few times. This CDR3 is CASRGTGGAQAKNIQYF. The CDR3 bases are TGTGCCAGCAGGGGGACAGGGGGCGCGCAAGCCAAAAACATTCAGTACTTC. The chain links TRBV2 to TRBJ2-4, with 12 bases fitting TRBD1. Germline assignment: CDR1 SNHLY and CDR2 FYNNEI. V lost 6 bases and J lost 0; bases outside the gene matches: 6. The CDR3 totals 17 residues.

The CDR3 reads CASSSVGETQYF. CDR3 bases: TGCGCCAGCAGTTCGGTCGGAGAGACCCAGTACTTC. V gene TRBV5-1 combines with J gene TRBJ2-5; unclear D gene. From germline, CDR1 is SGHRS and CDR2 YFSETQ. Trimming removed 5 bases from V and 4 bases from J, with 9 bases in between. The CDR3 runs 12 residues.

The rearrangement joins TRBV4-3 to TRBJ1-3; 7 bases are a match to TRBD1. This CDR3 has 20 amino acids. From germline, CDR1 is LGHNA and CDR2 YSLEER. Trimming removed 3 bases from V and 1 base from J; junction bases left unmatched: 18. In DNA form, the CDR3 reads TGCGCCAGCAGCCATCTTAGGCCCACGGACAGGACCTCTTCTGGAAACACCATATATTTT. Amino acids: CASSHLRPTDRTSSGNTIYF.

The chain employs TRBV5-5 and TRBJ1-3; maybe TRBD1 (6 bases). V shed 4 bases and J shed 4 bases, with 21 bases lying between them. The CDR3 sequence is 17 residues long. Germline V CDR1 and CDR2: SGHKS, YYEKEE (reference sequence). DNA for the CDR3: TGTGCCAGCAGCGAGGAGCAACAGGGACCATACGGAAACACCATATATTTT. Translating gives CASSEEQQGPYGNTIYF.

The V gene is TRBV29-1, the J gene TRBJ1-4; D might be TRBD1 (5 bases). V lost 7 bases to trimming and J lost 10 bases, with 19 bases between them. The CDR3 consists of 13 residues. From germline, CDR1 is SQVTM and CDR2 ANQGSEA. The CDR3 DNA follows: TGCAGCGCCAAGGATCAGCTCGGGGGAAAACTGTTTTTT. It encodes CSAKDQLGGKLFF.

This chain connects TRBV28 to TRBJ1-6; D not resolved. V was shortened by 3 bases and J by 1 base, with 10 bases between the two germline ends. CDR3 size: 16 residues. Germline CDR1 reads MDHEN; CDR2 reads SYDVKM. For the CDR3, the DNA is TGTGCCAGCAGTTTGCAGGTCGGATCCTATAATTCACCCCTCCACTTT. Translating it yields CASSLQVGSYNSPLHF.

This clone was observed a few times. The chain employs TRBV7-8 and TRBJ2-5, with D perhaps TRBD2 (6 bases). Trimming cost V 1 base and J 4 bases, with 16 bases left between them. Per the germline V gene, CDR1 is SGHVS and CDR2 is FQNEAQ. This CDR3 spans 16 amino acids. CDR3 in DNA: TGTGCCAGCAGCTTAGATGGGGCGGGGAGAGGAGAGACCCAGTACTTC. This encodes CASSLDGAGRGETQYF.

The chain has TRBV5-1 and TRBJ2-5; 11 positions match TRBD2. The J call may be faulty, since TRBJ2-7 better matches the DNA end. The germline gives CDR1 SGHRS, CDR2 YFSETQ. The CDR3 runs to 15 residues. CDR3 protein: CASSATSGGPYEQYF. For the CDR3, the DNA is TGCGCCAGCAGCGCAACTAGCGGGGGCCCCTACGAGCAGTACTTC.

This clone occurred a few times. The chain recombines TRBV2 with TRBJ2-7; D uncertain. V lost 4 bases, J lost 1 base, and 5 bases lay in between. This CDR3 has 12 residues. The V gene's germline CDR1 is SNHLY and CDR2 FYNNEI. In nucleotides, the CDR3 is TGTGCCAGCAGTGCCTTTTCCTACGAGCAGTACTTC. It encodes CASSAFSYEQYF.

The chain joins TRBV29-1 to TRBJ1-3; maybe TRBD1 (5 bases). CDR1 and CDR2 (germline): SQVTM, ANQGSEA. Trimming stripped 0 bases from V and 2 bases from J, with 5 bases between. This CDR3 has 13 amino acids. CDR3 region: CSVEEGAGNTIYF. The CDR3 DNA reads TGCAGCGTTGAAGAAGGGGCTGGAAACACCATATATTTT.

The rearrangement uses TRBV7-9 and TRBJ2-5; 7 bases fit TRBD1. Trimming removed 5 bases from V and 5 bases from J; junction bases left unmatched: 11. The CDR3 extends over 15 amino acids. Per germline, CDR1 SEHNR and CDR2 FQNEAQ (reference sequence). The CDR3 here is CASSLMTGSAETQYF. CDR3 nucleotide sequence: TGTGCCAGCAGCCTAATGACAGGGTCGGCGGAGACCCAGTACTTC.

The CDR3 coding sequence is TGCGCCAGCAGCCCCCAGTCCCAGCGGGTGATGAACACCGGGGAGCTGTTTTTT. Its translation: CASSPQSQRVMNTGELFF. The chain has TRBV4-1 and TRBJ2-2; TRBD2 might be the D (6 bases). Trimming left V 4 bases short and J 1 base short, with 19 bases between. CDR3 length: 18 amino acids. The germline CDR1 and CDR2 sequences are MGHRA and YSYEKL.

This CDR3 is CASSYEGASTDTQYF. Written as DNA, the CDR3 is TGTGCCAGCAGTTACGAGGGGGCTAGCACAGATACGCAGTATTTT. The chain couples TRBV6-5 to TRBJ2-3; 7 positions agree with TRBD1. V trimming: 2 bases; J trimming: 0 bases; junction bases outside the gene matches: 2. The CDR3 contains 15 residues. Germline assignment: CDR1 MNHEY and CDR2 SVGAGI.

V gene TRBV6-5 combines with J gene TRBJ2-7, with TRBD2 matching 9 bases. CDR3 length: 14 amino acids. Losses at the gene ends were 7 bases for V and 2 bases for J; bases not matched to a gene: 6. Per the germline V gene, CDR1 is MNHEY and CDR2 is SVGAGI. The CDR3 region is CASTLTSGPYEQYF. DNA for the CDR3: TGTGCCAGCACCCTGACTAGCGGACCCTACGAGCAGTACTTC.